The 5 T cell receptor beta chains below all came from one sample that was sequenced in a study of shared clonotypes between healthy human individuals. Generated by immunoSEQ multiplex PCR, the TCRdb table keeps only in-frame clones and is missing some. The sample yields about 2 million clones, around 96% seen once. The naive CD8 fraction comprised CD45RO-negative cells positively selected for CCR7 and excluded terminally differentiated effector memory CD45RA+ cells. The sample taken for sequencing was naive CD8+ T cells sorted from blood. The receptors come from a man between 18 and 29 years old in good health.

The rearrangement links TRBV5-1 to TRBJ2-7; 9 positions agree with TRBD1. Per the germline V gene, CDR1 is SGHRS and CDR2 is YFSETQ. The V segment lost 4 bases and the J segment 4 bases; nucleotides outside the gene matches: 12. This CDR3 is built from 16 residues. The CDR3: CASSLRATGTGYEQYF. The CDR3, as DNA: TGCGCCAGCAGCCTGCGGGCCACCGGGACAGGGTACGAGCAGTACTTC.

This chain links TRBV27 with TRBJ2-7, with a possible D match to TRBD1 (6 bases). The CDR3 sequence is 14 residues long. Germline values: CDR1 MNHEY, CDR2 SMNVEV (reference sequence). V dropped 5 bases and J dropped 2 bases, with 13 bases sitting between them. The CDR3 region is CASSPTGFPYEQYF. CDR3 nucleotide sequence: TGTGCCAGCAGTCCAACAGGGTTCCCCTACGAGCAGTACTTC.

This clone occurred once. The chain has TRBV12-5 and TRBJ2-2; D is possibly TRBD2 (5 bases). Trimming stripped 11 bases from V and 11 bases from J, with 12 bases between. Looked up from germline, CDR1 is LGHNT and CDR2 is FRNRAP. There are 10 residues in the CDR3. The DNA of the CDR3 is TGTGCTGGGAAAGGGAGAGAGCTGTTTTTT. Encoded protein: CAGKGRELFF.

The rearrangement links TRBV29-1 to TRBJ1-1; perhaps TRBD1 as D (5 bases). Per germline, CDR1 SQVTM and CDR2 ANQGSEA. Trimming shortened V by 0 bases and J by 4 bases, and 9 bases separated the two germline ends. The CDR3 has 13 residues. CDR3 sequence (DNA): TGCAGCGTTGAAGAGGGACGGGGCACTGAAGCTTTCTTT. Translated: CSVEEGRGTEAFF.

The chain has TRBV9 and TRBJ1-1; D remains unclear. The CDR3 has 14 residues. The ends were cut back, 2 bases at V and 0 bases at J, with 8 bases in the middle. In germline, CDR1 is SGDLS, CDR2 YYNGEE. CDR3 in DNA: TGTGCCAGCAGCGTGGCCGACATGAACACTGAAGCTTTCTTT. Amino acids: CASSVADMNTEAFF.